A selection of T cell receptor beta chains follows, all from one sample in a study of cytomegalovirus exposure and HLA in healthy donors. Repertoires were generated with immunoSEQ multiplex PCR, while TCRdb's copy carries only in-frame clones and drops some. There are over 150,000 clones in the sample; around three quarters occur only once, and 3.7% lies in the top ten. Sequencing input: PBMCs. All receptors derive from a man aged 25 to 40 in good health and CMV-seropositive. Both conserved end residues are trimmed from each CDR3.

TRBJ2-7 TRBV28 ASSLPGADSYEQY
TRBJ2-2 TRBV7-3 ASSLVTSGRWTGELF
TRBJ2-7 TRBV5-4 ASSPGGGLSEQY
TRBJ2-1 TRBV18 ASSPAAQGINEQF
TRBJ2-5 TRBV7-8 ASSHLGRAGQETQY
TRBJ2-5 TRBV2 ASSEAPETSGGPQETQY
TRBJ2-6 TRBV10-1 ASSRGHTGAGANVLT
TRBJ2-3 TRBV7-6 ASSLDREPDTQY
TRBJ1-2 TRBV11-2 ASSLQGSPYGYT
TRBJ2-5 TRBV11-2 ASSLEGGLGTQY
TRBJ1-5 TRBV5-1 ASSLGAGNQPQH
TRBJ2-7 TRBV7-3 ASSSGGQGVEQY
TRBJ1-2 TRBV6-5 ASSGQGLAYGYT
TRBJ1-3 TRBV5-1 ASRNPGHRDGNTIY
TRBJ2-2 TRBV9 ASSEPTGSGELF
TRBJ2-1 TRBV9 ASSRGLNNEQF
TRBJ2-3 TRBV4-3 ASSQGLYSGDFGDTQY
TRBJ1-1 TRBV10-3 AIRGTANTEAF
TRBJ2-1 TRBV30 AWAGPTEGNEQF
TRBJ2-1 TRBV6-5 ASSYESGGRNEQF
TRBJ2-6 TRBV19 ASSINDFSGANVLT
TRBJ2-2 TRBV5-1 ASSPGQGSGELF
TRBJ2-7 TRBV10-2 ASGGAPSYEQY
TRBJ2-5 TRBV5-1 ASSIGTSGQETQY
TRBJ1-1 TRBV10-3 AISESWAGAEAF
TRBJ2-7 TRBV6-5 ASGQSYEQY
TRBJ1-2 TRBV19 ASKLGAGDYYGYT
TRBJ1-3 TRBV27 ASSTAGSGNTIY
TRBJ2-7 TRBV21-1 ASSRKGPYEQY
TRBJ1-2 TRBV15 ATSREGRRDYGYT
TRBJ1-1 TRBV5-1 ASRFRQDTEAF
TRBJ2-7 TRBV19 ATSGTPSYEQY
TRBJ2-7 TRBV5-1 ASSSGTGPAEQY
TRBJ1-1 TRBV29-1 SHEPDTEAF
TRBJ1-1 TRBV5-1 ASRRDYTEAF
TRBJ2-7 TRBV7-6 ASSEGLSSTGQY
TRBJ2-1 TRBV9 ASSPLSFGGSYNEQF
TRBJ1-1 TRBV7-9 ASSLRGGPTNTEAF
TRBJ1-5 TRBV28 ASGTLNQPQH
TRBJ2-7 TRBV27 ASSPRTGGPYEQY
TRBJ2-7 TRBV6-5 ASSSGTDYEQY
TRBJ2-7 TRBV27 ASSPHHGGGLIYEQY
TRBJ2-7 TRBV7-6 ASSLGGLLYEQY
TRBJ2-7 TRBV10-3 AISESPIDRGVLDEQY
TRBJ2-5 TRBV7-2 ASSLVSGARETQY
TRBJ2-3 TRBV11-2 ASSLDWIGWGQQQY
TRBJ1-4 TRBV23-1 ASSQISDRTATNEKLF
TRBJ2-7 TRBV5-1 ASSQRTGGVDEQY
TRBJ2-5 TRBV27 ASSSLAGAQETQY
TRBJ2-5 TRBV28 ASSPQETQY
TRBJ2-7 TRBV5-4 ASSPGTGGVDEQY
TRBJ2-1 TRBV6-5 ASSPRRYNEQF